This is a list of T cell receptor beta chains from one sample in a study of naive and memory T cell subsets. In TCRdb, the UMI-ligation and nested PCR reads were re-called with MiXCR into one record per CDR3 protein. The sample contains about 150,000 distinct CDR3 sequences, approximately 24% of which appear only once. The source material was naive CD4+ T cells from blood. The receptors were sampled from a human donor in good health. Each CDR3 is given with its conserved first and last residue. D genes are given only for firm matches. Size is stated for part of the rows, as once, few or many counts, or as a class when the clone is expanded.

TRBV19	many	TRBD2	TRBJ2-5	TGTGCCAGTAGCAGACTAGCGGGAGGACAAGAGACCCAGTACTTC	CASSRLAGGQETQYF
TRBV7-6	many	TRBD2	TRBJ2-5	TGTGCCAGCAGCCTAAGGGCGGGAGTGGAGACCCAGTACTTC	CASSLRAGVETQYF
TRBV28	.	TRBD1	TRBJ2-2	TGTGCCAGCAGCCCGACAAACAGGGGGCGAAAATCCGGGGAGCTGTTTTTT	CASSPTNRGRKSGELFF
TRBV28	.	.	TRBJ2-7	TGTGCCAGCACCCATTCGACAGGCTACTACGAGCAGTACTTC	CASTHSTGYYEQYF
TRBV30	few	.	TRBJ2-3	TGTGCCTGGAGTGTAGGGTCGAACACAGATACGCAGTATTTT	CAWSVGSNTDTQYF
TRBV19	few	.	TRBJ2-6	TGTGCCAGTAGTACCCGGCGGGTTGACGCTGGGGCCAACGTCCTGACTTTC	CASSTRRVDAGANVLTF
TRBV6-6	.	.	TRBJ2-7	TGTGCCAGCAGTTACAGGAGCGAGCAGTACTTC	CASSYRSEQYF
TRBV7-2	.	TRBD2	TRBJ2-7	TGTGCCAGCAGCTTAGAGGGTAGCGGGTACGACGAGCAGTACTTC	CASSLEGSGYDEQYF
TRBV5-1	many	TRBD2	TRBJ2-3	TGCGCCAGCAGCTTGGCTAGCGGCCTCACAGATACGCAGTATTTT	CASSLASGLTDTQYF
TRBV6-2/TRBV6-3	.	.	TRBJ1-1	TGTGCCAGCAGTTACCGGGGATGGGGCACTGAAGCTTTCTTT	CASSYRGWGTEAFF
TRBV4-2	many	TRBD1	TRBJ2-1	TGTGCCAGCAGCCATTTCCGGGACAGGGACAATGAGCAGTTCTTC	CASSHFRDRDNEQFF
TRBV3-1	few	.	TRBJ2-1	TGTGCCAGCAGCCGGCCGGCAGGGCCCCCTTACAATGAGCAGTTCTTC	CASSRPAGPPYNEQFF
TRBV2	.	TRBD2	TRBJ2-1	TGTGCCAGCAGGAGACTAGCAGCGGTCAATGAGCAGTTCTTC	CASRRLAAVNEQFF
TRBV18	few	TRBD2	TRBJ2-1	TGTGCCAGCTCATTGCGGGGACTAGCGTACGATGAGCAGTTCTTC	CASSLRGLAYDEQFF
TRBV20-1	many	.	TRBJ2-3	TGCAGTGCTAGAATTGACAGCACAGATACGCAGTATTTT	CSARIDSTDTQYF
TRBV7-3	few	TRBD2	TRBJ2-1	TGTGCCAGCAGCTTAAAGGGACTAGCGGGAGCGAGTGAGCAGTTCTTC	CASSLKGLAGASEQFF
TRBV7-9	.	.	TRBJ2-7	TGTGCCAGCGGCGTGGAGACCGAGCAGTACTTC	CASGVETEQYF
TRBV2	.	.	TRBJ1-1	TGTGCCAGCAGTGAAAACAGGAACACTGAAGCTTTCTTT	CASSENRNTEAFF
TRBV28	few	TRBD2	TRBJ2-1	TGTGCCAGCAGCTCGGCCGGGACTAGCGGATTCAATGAGCAGTTCTTC	CASSSAGTSGFNEQFF
TRBV5-1	.	.	TRBJ2-1	TGCGCCAGCAGCGTCGACAGAGACAATGAGCAGTTCTTC	CASSVDRDNEQFF
TRBV29-1	.	.	TRBJ2-7	TGCAGCGTTGAGCTGGAAGGGCGCCCCTACGAGCAGTACTTC	CSVELEGRPYEQYF
TRBV6-1	few	.	TRBJ1-1	TGTGCCAGCAGTGATCGGGGGAACCCGAACACTGAAGCTTTCTTT	CASSDRGNPNTEAFF
TRBV29-1	few	.	TRBJ2-7	TGCAGCGCTGCGGACAGCCTAAACCAGAACCCCTACGAGCAGTACTTC	CSAADSLNQNPYEQYF
TRBV6-2/TRBV6-3	.	TRBD1	TRBJ2-5	TGTGCCACCATAAGAGGGGGCTCCGAAGAGACCCAGTACTTC	CATIRGGSEETQYF
TRBV6-1	.	.	TRBJ1-3	TGTGCCAGCAGTCTCACCAGGGTATCCGGAAACACCATATATTTT	CASSLTRVSGNTIYF
TRBV3-1	.	.	TRBJ2-1	TGTGCCAGCAGCTACGTACAAGGCTCTAGCGAGCAGTTCTTC	CASSYVQGSSEQFF
TRBV5-1	few	.	TRBJ1-1	TGCGCCAGCAGCTTGTTGGACACTGAAGCTTTCTTT	CASSLLDTEAFF
TRBV7-2	few	TRBD1	TRBJ2-7	TGTGCCAGCAGCTTAGCCGGGACAGATGTCTACGAGCAGTACTTC	CASSLAGTDVYEQYF
TRBV18	.	.	TRBJ1-1	TGTGCCAGCTCACCAAGGACGCGGAATGAAGCTTTCTTT	CASSPRTRNEAFF
TRBV20-1	few	TRBD1	TRBJ2-7	TGCAGTGCCGCAGACAGGGTGGTCTACGAGCAGTACTTC	CSAADRVVYEQYF
TRBV5-1	few	TRBD1	TRBJ1-4	TGCGCCAGCAGCGTCAGGGGGGGGGACAATGAAAGACTGTTTTTT	CASSVRGGDNERLFF
TRBV29-1	.	.	TRBJ2-1	TGCAGCGCTATGGGGCTAACCTACAATGAGCAGTTCTTC	CSAMGLTYNEQFF